The 4 T cell receptor delta chains presented below share a single source sample, sequenced in a study of Vδ1+ human thymocytes. Study results and caveats: Thymic TRG and TRD repertoires appeared highly polyclonal, with Gaussian CDR3 length distributions.

The template was reverse-transcribed extracted RNA. CDR3 amplicons came from multiplex PCR with pooled V-gene forward and constant-region reverse primers. TCRdb reanalysed the multiplex PCR reads via CATT. The sample holds approximately 24,000 delta-chain clones; 6.5% to 8% are singletons and the top ten take 0.85% to 1%. Their antigen targets remain unknown. Sample: Vdelta1+ gamma-delta thymocytes from the thymus. Subset in this sample: FACS-sorted CD3+ TCRalphabeta- TCRVdelta1+ TCRVdelta2- thymocytes. These receptors came from a girl under three years old who had congenital heart surgery.

This chain links TRDV1 with TRDJ1; TRDD2 matches at 9 bases. CDR1 is TSWWSYY, CDR2 QGS, per germline. The V segment lost 4 bases and the J segment 4 bases; nucleotides outside the gene matches: 28. CDR3 length equals 22 residues. The CDR3: CALGVQAFLRGGPTGDDDKLIF. The CDR3 DNA reads as TGTGCTCTTGGGGTCCAGGCCTTCCTACGCGGGGGGCCTACTGGGGATGACGATAAACTCATCTTT.

The genes are TRDV2 and TRDJ3; the match to TRDD3 covers 7 bases. The CDR3 consists of 19 residues. V shed 0 bases and J 0 bases; nucleotides not matched to a gene: 7. CDR1 and CDR2 from the germline V gene are GEAIGNYY and EKD. Here the CDR3 reads CACDTTWGVCSWDTRQMFF. In DNA form, the CDR3 reads TGTGCCTGTGACACCACCTGGGGGGTCTGCTCCTGGGACACCCGACAGATGTTTTTC.

This clone was detected only a few times. The rearrangement uses TRDV1 and TRDJ1, with 8 positions matching TRDD3. V gave up 0 bases and J gave up 0 bases; unmatched junction bases: 27. From germline, CDR1 is TSWWSYY and CDR2 QGS. This CDR3 spans 24 amino acids. The CDR3 region is CALGELVGLQGGITPAEYTDKLIF. The CDR3 DNA reads TGTGCTCTTGGGGAACTAGTGGGTCTTCAGGGGGGGATAACCCCCGCCGAATACACCGATAAACTCATCTTT.

The chain couples TRDV1 to TRDJ1; tentatively, D is TRDD1 (6 bases). This CDR3 has 19 amino acids. The V and J ends lost 2 bases and 0 bases respectively, with 22 bases between them. The germline V gene has CDR1 TSWWSYY and CDR2 QGS. In DNA, the CDR3 is TGTGCTCTTGGGGAAAGGGAAATATTGGTGAGGTCGTACACCGATAAACTCATCTTT. It yields the protein CALGEREILVRSYTDKLIF.